The entry below describes one T cell receptor (beta chain). The same CDR3 also results from other DNA sequences found in this sample. The data stem from a study of blood T cell repertoires in COVID-19. Whole-study context: Whether acute or convalescent, the COVID-19 samples came from the United States, Italy and Spain.

Some clones are missing from TCRdb's copy, which holds only in-frame ones; the method was immunoSEQ multiplex PCR. This table holds about 110,000 clones, about 88% found once. This CDR3 comprises 14 residues. Germline V gives CDR1 MNHEY, CDR2 SVGAGI. Trimming took 2 bases from V and 1 from J, leaving 6 bases between them. The TCR sequence derives from a middle-aged man with acute or convalescent COVID-19. The sequenced material came from peripheral blood. This chain uses TRBV6-5 with TRBJ2-1, with D perhaps matching TRBD2 (5 bases). CDR3: CASSYRGSYNEQFF. CDR3 coding DNA: TGTGCCAGCAGTTACCGGGGTTCCTACAATGAGCAGTTCTTC.